One and the same sample provided the 32 T cell receptor beta chains below, sequenced in a study of T cells in narcolepsy. Sequencing used immunoSEQ multiplex PCR; TCRdb keeps in-frame clones, though not all of them. The sample has about 25,000 clones, roughly 83% seen once. The sequencing input was CD45RA- memory CD4+ T cells from PBMCs. The receptors come from a human donor with narcolepsy.

This chain uses TRBV30 with TRBJ2-6, with 10 bases matching TRBD1. Germline trimming cut 5 bases from V and 2 bases from J; bases unmatched to any gene: 6. CDR1 and CDR2 from the germline V gene are GTSNPN and SVGIG (reference sequence). The CDR3 covers 16 residues. This CDR3 reads CAWSGTGDTGANVLTF. As DNA, the CDR3 is TGTGCCTGGTCCGGGACAGGGGACACTGGGGCCAACGTCCTGACTTTC.

The table lists this clone with a count of one. The chain couples TRBV18 to TRBJ1-5; weak D call: TRBD1 (6 bases). The CDR3 is 14 residues long. Germline CDR1 is KGHSH and CDR2 is LQKENI. Trimming took off 6 bases at V and 5 bases at J, with 14 bases between the two ends. The DNA of the CDR3 is TGTGCCAGCTCCTTCGGACAGTCTGATCAGCCCCAGCATTTT. Protein: CASSFGQSDQPQHF.

The rearrangement links TRBV27 to TRBJ1-1, with a tentative D call TRBD1 (5 bases). The CDR3 runs 13 residues. Germline loops: CDR1 MNHEY, CDR2 SMNVEV (reference sequence). Trimming removed 5 bases at V and 4 bases at J, with 11 bases between. CDR3 protein: CASSLRGSTEAFF. In DNA, the CDR3 is TGTGCCAGCAGTCTCCGGGGGAGCACTGAAGCTTTCTTT.

This chain joins TRBV4-1 and TRBJ1-4; a possible D gene is TRBD1 (6 bases). Germline CDR1 MGHRA, CDR2 YSYEKL. The CDR3 sequence is 15 residues long. Trimming pared 0 bases from V and 7 bases from J, leaving 12 bases between. CDR3 in DNA: TGCGCCAGCAGCCAAGAGTCAGGGGAAAGTGAAAAACTGTTTTTT. It translates to CASSQESGESEKLFF.

The chain has TRBV5-1 and TRBJ2-1; 14 bases match TRBD2. V lost 0 bases and J lost 9; bases outside the gene matches: 20. The length of the CDR3 is 21 residues. Per germline, CDR1 SGHRS and CDR2 YFSETQ. Written as DNA, the CDR3 is TGCGCCAGCAGCTTGGGACTAGCGGGAGGGGGCCTTCTTATATCAATGAGTGAGCAGTTCTTC. This translates into CASSLGLAGGGLLISMSEQFF.

The chain is built from TRBV7-6 and TRBJ1-5; D gene uncertain. Germline V gene lookup returns CDR1 SGHVS and CDR2 FNYEAQ. Between the trimmed V and J ends, which lost 2 bases and 2 bases, there was a span of 4 bases. The CDR3 loop spans 13 amino acids. The CDR3 DNA follows: TGTGCCAGCAGCTTACAGGGCAATCAGCCCCAGCATTTT. It translates to CASSLQGNQPQHF.

The chain carries TRBV4-1 and TRBJ2-1; TRBD2 might be the D (5 bases). The CDR3 runs to 18 residues. V lost 1 base and J 1 base, leaving 17 bases between the germline ends. The V gene's germline CDR1 is MGHRA and CDR2 YSYEKL. Written as DNA, the CDR3 is TGCGCCAGCAGCCAAGGGCCCTCGGGGAGAGGGTCCTACAATGAGCAGTTCTTC. This codes for CASSQGPSGRGSYNEQFF.

The chain carries TRBV6-5 and TRBJ2-1; 8 bases fit TRBD2. The CDR3 is 14 amino acids. After removal of 6 bases from V and 7 bases from J, the junction contained 8 bases not matched to a gene. Germline values: CDR1 MNHEY, CDR2 SVGAGI. The CDR3 protein is CASSSLAGRNEQFF. Here the CDR3 DNA reads TGTGCCAGCAGCTCCTTAGCGGGACGGAATGAGCAGTTCTTC.

In DNA, the CDR3 is TGTGCCAGCAGTTTTGTCGCTGGGGCCAACGTCCTGACTTTC. As protein: CASSFVAGANVLTF. The chain combines TRBV27 with TRBJ2-6, with D unresolved. Deletions cut 3 bases from V and 2 bases from J, with 5 bases between. From germline, CDR1 is MNHEY and CDR2 SMNVEV (reference sequence). This CDR3 region has 14 residues. Full variable domain (outside the CDR3, taken from reference TRBV27 and TRBJ2-6): EAQVTQNPRYLITVTGKKLTVTCSQNMNHEYMSWYRQDPGLGLRQIYYSMNVEVTDKGDVPEGYKVSRKEKRNFPLILESPSPNQTSLYFCASSFVAGANVLTFGAGSRLTVL.

The chain employs TRBV11-2 and TRBJ2-3, with 11 bases identical to TRBD2. This CDR3 spans 17 amino acids. The J segment lost 0 bases and the V segment lost 5 bases, leaving 7 bases of the junction unmatched. The germline CDR1 and CDR2 sequences are SGHAT and FQNNGV. The CDR3 DNA follows: TGTGCCAGCAGCACTATAGCGGGGGGGCATAGCACAGATACGCAGTATTTT. This encodes CASSTIAGGHSTDTQYF.

CDR3 loop: CASSYTGQGGETQYF. In nucleotides, the CDR3 is TGTGCCAGCAGTTATACGGGACAGGGTGGCGAGACCCAGTACTTC. The chain uses TRBV2 and TRBJ2-5; 9 bases line up with TRBD1. The CDR3 is 15 amino acids. Germline V gene data show CDR1 as SNHLY and CDR2 as FYNNEI. V was pared by 5 bases and J by 5 bases, with 9 bases of the junction left unmatched.

The chain combines TRBV28 with TRBJ2-1; no definite D call. CDR3 size: 13 residues. The germline V gene has CDR1 MDHEN and CDR2 SYDVKM. Trimming stripped 8 bases from V and 7 bases from J, with 15 bases between. The CDR3 loop reads CASVSIGRNEQFF. The CDR3 DNA reads TGTGCCAGCGTCTCTATCGGCCGTAATGAGCAGTTCTTC.

The V call is TRBV29-1, the J call TRBJ2-7, with 11 bases aligning to TRBD1. The germline gives CDR1 SQVTM, CDR2 ANQGSEA. This CDR3 comprises 15 residues. V shed 1 base and J 4 bases; nucleotides not matched to a gene: 6. In nucleotides, the CDR3 is TGCAGCGTTGAAGGGGCGGACAGGGGGCAATACGAGCAGTACTTC. It translates to CSVEGADRGQYEQYF.

This clone was recorded a few times. The CDR3 DNA follows: TGTGCCAGTAGTCAAAACACTGAAGCTTTCTTT. Its translation: CASSQNTEAFF. The V call is TRBV19, the J call TRBJ1-1, with D unclear. Germline CDR1 is LNHDA and CDR2 is SQIVND (reference sequence). The V end lost 5 bases, the J end lost 2 bases, and 3 bases lay between the germline ends. CDR3 length: 11 residues.

The V gene is TRBV4-2, the J gene TRBJ2-7; TRBD2 matches 7 bases. The V gene's germline CDR1 is LGHNA and CDR2 YNFKEQ. J gave up 0 bases and V 0 bases, and 5 bases lay outside the gene matches. The CDR3 covers 16 residues. CDR3 DNA sequence: TGTGCCAGCAGCCAAGATGCTAGCGGAAACTCCTACGAGCAGTACTTC. The encoded protein is CASSQDASGNSYEQYF.

CDR3 protein: CSVGGGPHYGYTF. The DNA of the CDR3 is TGCAGCGTTGGAGGGGGCCCCCACTATGGCTACACCTTC. The chain employs TRBV29-1 and TRBJ1-2; 7 bases match TRBD1. V lost 4 bases and J lost 3; bases outside the gene matches: 5. The CDR3 is 13 amino acids. Germline V gene data show CDR1 as SQVTM and CDR2 as ANQGSEA.

This chain uses TRBV11-3 with TRBJ2-1, with D perhaps matching TRBD2 (7 bases). There are 14 residues in the CDR3. The ends were cut back, 5 bases at V and 6 bases at J, with 14 bases in the middle. From germline, CDR1 is SGHNT and CDR2 YENEEA. CDR3 DNA sequence: TGTGCCAGCAGCCGAGGGGGAGGGAGCAATGAGCAGTTCTTC. It encodes CASSRGGGSNEQFF.

V usage is TRBV28 and J usage is TRBJ1-1, with D unresolved. CDR3 size: 13 residues. Trimming cost V 3 bases and J 1 base, with 6 bases left between them. Germline V gene data show CDR1 as MDHEN and CDR2 as SYDVKM. CDR3 in DNA: TGTGCCAGCAGTTTCGACGGGAACACTGAAGCTTTCTTT. It codes for CASSFDGNTEAFF.

This chain uses TRBV6-1 with TRBJ1-4, with D uncertain. Germline values: CDR1 MNHNS, CDR2 SASEGT. Trimming took off 2 bases at V and 11 bases at J, with 18 bases between the two ends. The CDR3 has 15 amino acids. This CDR3 is CASSEPSSGLAKLFF. In DNA form, the CDR3 reads TGTGCCAGCAGTGAACCGTCGTCTGGCCTGGCGAAACTGTTTTTT.

This chain links TRBV5-1 with TRBJ1-1, with TRBD1 matching 8 bases. Per germline, CDR1 SGHRS and CDR2 YFSETQ. Trimming cost V 5 bases and J 0 bases; bases outside gene matches: 3. The CDR3 runs 14 residues. This chain's CDR3 is CASRVTGVNTEAFF. CDR3 coding DNA: TGCGCCAGCAGGGTGACAGGGGTGAACACTGAAGCTTTCTTT.

This clone has only a few counts. V usage is TRBV10-1 and J usage is TRBJ2-7; D may be TRBD2 (5 bases). This CDR3 has 13 residues. Germline V gene data show CDR1 as WNHNN and CDR2 as SYGVQD (reference sequence). Trimming took 8 bases from V and 3 from J, leaving 14 bases between them. CDR3 DNA sequence: TGCGCCAGCCGGGGATGGCTTTACTACGAGCAGTACTTC. It encodes CASRGWLYYEQYF.

V is TRBV30 and J is TRBJ1-4; D call uncertain. This CDR3 has 16 amino acids. V lost 8 bases and J lost 0, with 19 bases in between. Germline V gene lookup returns CDR1 GTSNPN and CDR2 SVGIG (reference sequence). The CDR3 DNA is TGTGCCGCGGAACCGGGCCCTTCAGCAACTAATGAAAAACTGTTTTTT. It codes for CAAEPGPSATNEKLFF. Filled out from reference TRBV30 and TRBJ1-4, the complete variable domain reads SQTIHQWPATLVQPVGSPLSLECTVEGTSNPNLYWYRQAAGRGLQLLFYSVGIGQISSEVPQNLSASRPQDRQFILSSKKLLLSDSGFYLCAAEPGPSATNEKLFFGSGTQLSVL.

As concerns this clone: This sample also contains other DNA sequences that code for the same CDR3. V usage is TRBV5-6 and J usage is TRBJ1-2; D is undetermined. V was clipped by 2 bases and J by 0 bases, with 2 bases between them. The CDR3 has 12 amino acids. Germline values: CDR1 SGHDT, CDR2 YYEEEE. Here the CDR3 reads CASSLANYGYTF. The CDR3 DNA is TGTGCCAGCAGCTTAGCTAACTATGGCTACACCTTC.

This chain joins TRBV6-1 and TRBJ1-1, with D hard to call. Germline assignment: CDR1 MNHNS and CDR2 SASEGT. CDR3 size: 12 residues. V lost 5 bases to trimming and J lost 2 bases, with 6 bases between them. CDR3 sequence (DNA): TGTGCCAGCAGTAGGGTAAACACTGAAGCTTTCTTT. Translated: CASSRVNTEAFF.

The rearrangement links TRBV7-2 to TRBJ1-2; D remains ambiguous. This CDR3 has 12 residues. V was cut by 1 base and J by 2 bases, with 2 bases left in between. CDR1 SGHTA and CDR2 FQGNSA come from the germline V gene. The CDR3 reads CASSLENYGYTF. The CDR3 bases are TGTGCCAGCAGCTTAGAGAACTATGGCTACACCTTC.

This clone was detected a few times. The J gene is TRBJ1-5, the V gene TRBV21-1. TRBV21-1 is described as a pseudogene. This CDR3 comprises 16 residues. This CDR3 reads CASNGVAPGGPQPQHF. The CDR3 coding sequence is TGTGCCAGCAACGGGGTCGCCCCGGGAGGGCCTCAGCCCCAGCATTTT.

The chain combines TRBV25-1 with TRBJ2-2; D tentatively fits TRBD1 or TRBD2 (5 bases each). Germline CDR1 and CDR2: MGHDK and SYGVNS. The CDR3 length is 14 residues. V was clipped by 10 bases and J by 2 bases, with 14 bases between them. The CDR3 nucleotides read TGTGCCACCAATAAGGGGACCAACACCGGGGAGCTGTTTTTT. Translated, it gives CATNKGTNTGELFF.

The gene calls are TRBV9 and TRBJ1-2, with 7 bases aligning to TRBD1. Germline V gives CDR1 SGDLS, CDR2 YYNGEE. The V segment lost 0 bases and the J segment 4 bases; nucleotides outside the gene matches: 6. This CDR3 spans 15 amino acids. CDR3 sequence reads: CASSVARDRPYGYTF. Written as DNA, the CDR3 is TGTGCCAGCAGCGTAGCCAGGGACAGACCCTATGGCTACACCTTC.

The chain uses TRBV30 and TRBJ2-7; 7 nucleotides agree with TRBD1. CDR3 length equals 13 residues. With 7 bases clipped from V and 3 bases from J, the junction kept 9 bases outside the gene matches. Germline CDR1 is GTSNPN and CDR2 is SVGIG (reference sequence). DNA for the CDR3: TGTGCCTTAAGCAGGGACAGCCGCTACGAGCAGTACTTC. It specifies CALSRDSRYEQYF.

This clone is a singleton in its sample. V usage is TRBV7-3 and J usage is TRBJ2-2; 10 nucleotides agree with TRBD2. With 7 bases clipped from V and 8 bases from J, the junction kept 13 bases outside the gene matches. The CDR3 consists of 16 residues. Germline CDR1 SGHTA, CDR2 FQGTGA. CDR3 sequence (DNA): TGTGCCAGCACCGCGGGGAGAGCGGGAGGGCCTGGGGAGCTGTTTTTT. It yields the protein CASTAGRAGGPGELFF. The whole variable domain, filled in from reference TRBV7-3 and TRBJ2-2, reads GAGVSQTPSNKVTEKGKYVELRCDPISGHTALYWYRQSLGQGPEFLIYFQGTGAADDSGLPNDRFFAVRPEGSVSTLKIQRTERGDSAVYLCASTAGRAGGPGELFFGEGSRLTVL.

This chain connects TRBV5-1 to TRBJ2-2; maybe TRBD2 (6 bases). The CDR3 sequence is 16 residues long. Looked up from germline, CDR1 is SGHRS and CDR2 is YFSETQ. The ends were cut back, 3 bases at V and 7 bases at J, with 19 bases in the middle. The DNA for the CDR3 is TGCGCCAGCAGCTCAGAGGGACTCATGGGGATCGGGGAGCTGTTTTTT. Its translation: CASSSEGLMGIGELFF. The entire variable domain, with the rest obtained from reference TRBV5-1 and TRBJ2-2, is as follows: KAGVTQTPRYLIKTRGQQVTLSCSPISGHRSVSWYQQTPGQGLQFLFEYFSETQRNKGNFPGRFSGRQFSNSRSEMNVSTLELGDSALYLCASSSEGLMGIGELFFGEGSRLTVL.

On this clone itself: In the same sample, other DNA sequences code for this CDR3. This chain connects TRBV23-1 to TRBJ1-2; 10 bases are a match to TRBD1. TRBV23-1 is an ORF, and what it does is uncertain. Germline trimming cut 4 bases from V and 8 bases from J; bases unmatched to any gene: 16. The CDR3 has 17 amino acids. The CDR3, as DNA: TGCGCCAGCAGTCTCCCCCGGGACAGGGGTTTTTCAGGGGGCTACACCTTC. This codes for CASSLPRDRGFSGGYTF.